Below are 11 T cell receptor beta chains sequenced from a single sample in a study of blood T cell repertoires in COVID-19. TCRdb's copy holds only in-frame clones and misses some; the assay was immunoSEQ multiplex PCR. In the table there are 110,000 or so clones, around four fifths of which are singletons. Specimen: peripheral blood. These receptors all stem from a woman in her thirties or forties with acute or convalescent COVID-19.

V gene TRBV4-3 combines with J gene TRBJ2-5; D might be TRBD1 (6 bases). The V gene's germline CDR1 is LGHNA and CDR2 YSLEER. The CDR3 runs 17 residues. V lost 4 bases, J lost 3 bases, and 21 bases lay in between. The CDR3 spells CASSRGYQGLFEETQYF. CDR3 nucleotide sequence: TGCGCCAGCAGCCGAGGTTACCAGGGGTTGTTTGAAGAGACCCAGTACTTC.

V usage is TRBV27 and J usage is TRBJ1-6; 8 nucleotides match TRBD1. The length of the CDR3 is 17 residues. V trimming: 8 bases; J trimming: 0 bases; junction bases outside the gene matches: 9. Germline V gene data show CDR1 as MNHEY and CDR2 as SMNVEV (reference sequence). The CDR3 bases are TGTGCCAGCGGTCGGGACAGGCAAAGCTCCTATAATTCACCCCTCCACTTT. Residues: CASGRDRQSSYNSPLHF.

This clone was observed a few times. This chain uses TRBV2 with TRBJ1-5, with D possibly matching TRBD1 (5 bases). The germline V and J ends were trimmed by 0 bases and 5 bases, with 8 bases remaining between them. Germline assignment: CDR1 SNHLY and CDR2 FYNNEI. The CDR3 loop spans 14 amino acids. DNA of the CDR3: TGTGCCAGCAGTGAAGCGACAGTTTATCAGCCCCAGCATTTT. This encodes CASSEATVYQPQHF.

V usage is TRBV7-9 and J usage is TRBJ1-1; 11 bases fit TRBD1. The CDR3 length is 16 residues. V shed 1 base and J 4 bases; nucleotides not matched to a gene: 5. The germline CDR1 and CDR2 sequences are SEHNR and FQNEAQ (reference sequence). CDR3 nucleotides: TGTGCCAGCAGCTTAGGGGACAGGGGGAGCGGCACTGAAGCTTTCTTT. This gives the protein CASSLGDRGSGTEAFF.

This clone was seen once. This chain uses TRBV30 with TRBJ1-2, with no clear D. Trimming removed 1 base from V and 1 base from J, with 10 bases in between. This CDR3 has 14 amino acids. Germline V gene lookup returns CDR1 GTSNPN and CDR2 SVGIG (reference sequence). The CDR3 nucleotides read TGTGCCTGGAGTGGTGGGCCAGTTAACTATGGCTACACCTTC. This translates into CAWSGGPVNYGYTF.

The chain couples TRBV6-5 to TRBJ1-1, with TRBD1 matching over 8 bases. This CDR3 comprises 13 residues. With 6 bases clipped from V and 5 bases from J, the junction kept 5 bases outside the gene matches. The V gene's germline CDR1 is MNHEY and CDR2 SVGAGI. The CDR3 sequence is CASSPGGKTEAFF. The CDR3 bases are TGTGCCAGCAGCCCAGGGGGCAAAACTGAAGCTTTCTTT.

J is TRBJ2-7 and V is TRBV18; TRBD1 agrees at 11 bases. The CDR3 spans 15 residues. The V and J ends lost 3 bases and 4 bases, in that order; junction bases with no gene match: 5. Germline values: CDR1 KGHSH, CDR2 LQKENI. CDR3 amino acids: CASSPGQGAVYEQYF. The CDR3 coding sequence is TGTGCCAGCTCACCCGGACAGGGGGCTGTATACGAGCAGTACTTC.

The CDR3 loop reads CASSLAGTGQETQYF. In nucleotides, the CDR3 is TGTGCCAGCAGCTTGGCCGGGACAGGGCAAGAGACCCAGTACTTC. The chain carries TRBV5-5 and TRBJ2-5; 9 bases line up with TRBD1. In germline, CDR1 is SGHKS, CDR2 YYEKEE (reference sequence). J lost 2 bases, V lost 0 bases, and 2 bases had no gene match. This CDR3 has 15 amino acids.

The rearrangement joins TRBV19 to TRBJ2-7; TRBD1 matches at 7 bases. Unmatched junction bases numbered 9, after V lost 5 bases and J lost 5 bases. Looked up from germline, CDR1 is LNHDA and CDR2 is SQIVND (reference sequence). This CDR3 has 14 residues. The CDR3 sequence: CASSQDRLGDEQYF. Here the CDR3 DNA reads TGTGCCAGTAGTCAGGACAGGCTTGGGGACGAGCAGTACTTC.

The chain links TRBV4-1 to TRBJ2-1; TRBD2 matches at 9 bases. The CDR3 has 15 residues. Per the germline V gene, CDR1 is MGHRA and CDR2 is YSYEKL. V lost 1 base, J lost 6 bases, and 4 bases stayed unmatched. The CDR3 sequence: CASSQVRGGANEQFF. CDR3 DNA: TGCGCCAGCAGCCAAGTGCGCGGGGGGGCCAATGAGCAGTTCTTC.

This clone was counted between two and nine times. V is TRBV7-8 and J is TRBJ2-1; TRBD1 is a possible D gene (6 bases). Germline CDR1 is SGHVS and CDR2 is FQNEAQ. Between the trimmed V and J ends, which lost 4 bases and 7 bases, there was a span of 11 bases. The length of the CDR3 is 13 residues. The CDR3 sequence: CASSYDRGNEQFF. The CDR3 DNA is TGTGCCAGCAGCTACGATAGGGGGAATGAGCAGTTCTTC.